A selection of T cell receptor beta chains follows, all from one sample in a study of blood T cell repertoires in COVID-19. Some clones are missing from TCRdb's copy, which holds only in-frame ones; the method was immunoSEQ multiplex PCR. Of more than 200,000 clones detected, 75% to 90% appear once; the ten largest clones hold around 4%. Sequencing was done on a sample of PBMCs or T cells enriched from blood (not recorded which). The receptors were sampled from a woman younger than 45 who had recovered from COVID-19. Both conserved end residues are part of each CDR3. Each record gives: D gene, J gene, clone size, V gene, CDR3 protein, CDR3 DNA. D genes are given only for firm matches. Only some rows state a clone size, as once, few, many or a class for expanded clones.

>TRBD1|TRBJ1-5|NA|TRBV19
CASTGTGVNQPQHF
TGTGCCAGTACCGGGACAGGGGTTAATCAGCCCCAGCATTTT
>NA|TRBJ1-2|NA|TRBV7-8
CASSLRREDYGYTF
TGTGCCAGCAGCTTACGTCGGGAGGACTATGGCTACACCTTC
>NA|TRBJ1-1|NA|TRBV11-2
CASSLSSVRSKAFF
TGTGCCAGCAGCTTATCGTCAGTCCGATCGAAAGCTTTCTTT
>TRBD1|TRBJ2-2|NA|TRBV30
CAWMDRGYNTGELFF
TGTGCCTGGATGGACAGGGGGTATAACACCGGGGAGCTGTTTTTT
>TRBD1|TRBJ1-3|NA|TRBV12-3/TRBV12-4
CASRTGGANTIYF
TGTGCCAGCAGGACAGGGGGCGCGAACACCATATATTTT
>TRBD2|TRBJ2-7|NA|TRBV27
CASSPAGGIDEQYF
TGTGCCAGCTCCCCAGCGGGAGGGATCGACGAGCAGTACTTC
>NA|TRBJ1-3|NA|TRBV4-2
CASSPAGNTIYF
TGTGCCAGCAGCCCGGCTGGAAACACCATATATTTT
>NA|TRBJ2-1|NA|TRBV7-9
CASSLGVGRAYNEQFF
TGTGCCAGCAGCTTAGGGGTCGGGAGAGCCTACAATGAGCAGTTCTTC
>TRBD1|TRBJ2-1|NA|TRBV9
CASSKRGLVRHDNEQFF
TGTGCCAGCAGCAAAAGGGGGCTAGTGCGGCATGACAATGAGCAGTTCTTC
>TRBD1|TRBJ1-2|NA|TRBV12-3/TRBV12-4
CASSLFRDSLYTF
TGTGCCAGCAGTTTGTTCCGGGACAGCCTCTACACCTTC
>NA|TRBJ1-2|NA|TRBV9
CASSVGTAFNYGYTF
TGTGCCAGCAGCGTAGGCACAGCTTTCAACTATGGCTACACCTTC
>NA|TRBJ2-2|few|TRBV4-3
CASSQDLWLQGGTGELFF
TGCGCCAGCAGCCAAGATCTATGGTTGCAGGGGGGCACCGGGGAGCTGTTTTTT
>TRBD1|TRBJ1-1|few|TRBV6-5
CASNTRQGARTEAFF
TGTGCCAGCAACACCCGACAGGGGGCGCGCACTGAAGCTTTCTTT
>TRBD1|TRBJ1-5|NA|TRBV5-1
CASSLDNTGDQPQHF
TGCGCCAGCAGCTTGGATAACACAGGGGATCAGCCCCAGCATTTT
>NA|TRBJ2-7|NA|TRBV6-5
CASSSLRDFTYEQYF
TGTGCCAGCAGCTCGCTCCGGGACTTCACCTACGAGCAGTACTTC
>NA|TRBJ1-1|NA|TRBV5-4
CASSLDSRRGAEAFF
TGTGCCAGCAGCTTGGACAGCCGCAGGGGCGCTGAAGCTTTCTTT
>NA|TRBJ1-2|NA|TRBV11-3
CASSLGAVQTNYGYTF
TGTGCCAGCAGCTTAGGGGCAGTTCAAACTAACTATGGCTACACCTTC
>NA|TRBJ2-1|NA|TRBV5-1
CASSPPGREQFF
TGCGCCAGCAGCCCCCCTGGGCGTGAGCAGTTCTTC
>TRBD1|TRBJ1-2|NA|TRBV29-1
CSANRGRVGYTF
TGCAGCGCCAACAGGGGGCGGGTTGGCTACACCTTC
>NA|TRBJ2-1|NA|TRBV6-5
CASSYLSSHEQFF
TGTGCCAGCAGTTACTTGAGCTCCCATGAGCAGTTCTTC
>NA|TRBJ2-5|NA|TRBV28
CASSPPDRWKTQYF
TGTGCCAGCAGTCCCCCTGACAGGTGGAAGACCCAGTACTTC
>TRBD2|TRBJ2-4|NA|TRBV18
CASSPTSGSGKNIQYF
TGTGCCAGCTCACCAACTAGCGGGAGTGGCAAAAACATTCAGTACTTC
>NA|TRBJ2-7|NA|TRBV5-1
CASSLGPSESYEQYF
TGCGCCAGCAGCCTGGGACCTAGCGAGTCCTACGAGCAGTACTTC
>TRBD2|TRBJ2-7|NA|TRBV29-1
CSVGLGGAYEQYF
TGCAGCGTTGGGCTGGGGGGGGCCTACGAGCAGTACTTC